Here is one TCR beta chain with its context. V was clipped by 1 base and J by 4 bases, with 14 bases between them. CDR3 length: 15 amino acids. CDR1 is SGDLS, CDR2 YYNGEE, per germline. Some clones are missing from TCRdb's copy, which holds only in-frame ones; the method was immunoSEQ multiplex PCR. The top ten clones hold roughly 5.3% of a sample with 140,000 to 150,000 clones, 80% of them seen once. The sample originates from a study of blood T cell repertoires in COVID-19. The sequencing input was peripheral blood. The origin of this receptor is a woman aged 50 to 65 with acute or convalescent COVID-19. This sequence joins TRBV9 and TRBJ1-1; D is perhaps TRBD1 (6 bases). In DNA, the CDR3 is TGTGCCAGCAGCGTACGAGAGAGGGGGAGCACTGAAGCTTTCTTT. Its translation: CASSVRERGSTEAFF.